This T cell receptor (beta chain) was recovered during a study of read filtering for tumor transcriptome and immune sequencing. Study at large: Patients were 16 to 20 male and some 13 female, mean age roughly 68 years, range about 40 to 85. Roughly 8 patients were R-ISS I, some 16 were R-ISS II, roughly 7 were R-ISS III.

Whole-study findings and limits: IR-seq captured clonotypes deeper and more reliably than RNA-seq. Around 84% of IR-seq clonotypes had one read, totaling approximately 3.5% of reads; RNA-seq: 74.6% and 44.6%.

The library was built from about 400 ng RNA with molecular barcoded adaptors for alpha/delta and beta/gamma chains. Using its own MiXCR run on the reads, TCRdb lists one record per CDR3 protein. Among approximately 150,000 distinct CDR3 sequences listed, around 14% were seen once. In its sample, this clonotype was seen many times. Its antigen is not known. Sequenced input: a population of CD138-negative cells sorted from bone marrow. This TCR derives from a donor aged 40 or older with multiple myeloma.

CDR3 sequence (DNA): TGTGCCAGCAGCCAGGGTTTCAATGAGCAGTTCTTC. Its protein product is CASSQGFNEQFF. The chain recombines TRBV6-2 or TRBV6-3 with TRBJ2-1, with D possibly matching TRBD1 (5 bases). Germline CDR1 and CDR2: MNHEY and SVGEGT. Trimming removed 6 bases from V and 6 bases from J, with 9 bases in between. This CDR3 has 12 residues.